This T cell receptor (beta chain) was profiled in a study of cytomegalovirus exposure and HLA in healthy donors. Study information: Most genotyped donors, 81% of more than 300, had Caucasian-associated genetic ancestry. Study observations and caveats: In terms of immune exposure information, only CMV serostatus was available.

Comments on this clone: Its antigen is currently unknown.

The CDR3 consists of 15 residues. V lost 2 bases to trimming and J lost 0 bases, with 9 bases between them. CDR1 is KGHSH, CDR2 LQKENI, per germline. It was with 60 Vbeta and 13 Jbeta primers that the PCR ran. The assay was immunoSEQ multiplex PCR, and TCRdb's table has in-frame clones only and misses some. This table holds some 250,000 clones, around 80% found once. The sequence was obtained from a woman between 40 and 50 years old in good health and CMV-seropositive. V is TRBV18 and J is TRBJ2-3; D is perhaps TRBD2 (6 bases). Sequenced: PBMCs. DNA for the CDR3: TGTGCCAGCTCACCAACGGCGGGGAGCACAGATACGCAGTATTTT. This sequence encodes CASSPTAGSTDTQYF.